Each of the 20 T cell receptor beta chains below was sequenced from the same sample in a study of cytomegalovirus exposure and HLA in healthy donors. The PCR employed 60 Vbeta primers together with 13 Jbeta primers. Here immunoSEQ multiplex PCR was the method, and the copy in TCRdb shows in-frame clones only, minus some. The sample contains under 250,000 clones, about 86% of which appear only once. Sequencing used PBMCs. The receptor set was obtained from a woman aged 55-75 years in good health and CMV-seropositive.

This chain links TRBV7-3 with TRBJ2-3, with 8 bases matching TRBD2. The V segment lost 4 bases and the J segment 6 bases; nucleotides outside the gene matches: 9. The CDR3 contains 15 residues. From germline, CDR1 is SGHTA and CDR2 FQGTGA. The CDR3 reads CASSSAGERHDTQYF. The CDR3 region has the DNA TGTGCCAGCAGCTCAGCGGGGGAGAGGCATGATACGCAGTATTTT. Full variable domain (outside the CDR3, taken from reference TRBV7-3 and TRBJ2-3): GAGVSQTPSNKVTEKGKYVELRCDPISGHTALYWYRQSLGQGPEFLIYFQGTGAADDSGLPNDRFFAVRPEGSVSTLKIQRTERGDSAVYLCASSSAGERHDTQYFGPGTRLTVL.

The chain is built from TRBV9 and TRBJ2-3; TRBD2 might be the D (6 bases). The CDR3 has 15 residues. Germline CDR1 is SGDLS and CDR2 is YYNGEE. V was clipped by 4 bases and J by 4 bases, with 16 bases between them. In nucleotides, the CDR3 is TGTGCCAGCAGCCAATTGACTAGTGGCCCAGATACGCAGTATTTT. Its translation is CASSQLTSGPDTQYF.

The rearrangement joins TRBV7-3 to TRBJ2-5; D not resolved. The J call may be faulty, since TRBJ2-7 better matches the DNA end. The CDR3 is made up of 14 amino acids. CDR1 SGHTA and CDR2 FQGTGA come from the germline V gene. CDR3 protein: CASSPSANSYEQYF. CDR3 in DNA: TGTGCCAGCAGCCCTAGTGCAAACTCCTACGAGCAGTACTTC.

V is TRBV5-1 and J is TRBJ1-4, with TRBD1 identical over 9 bases. The CDR3 is 13 residues long. The V segment lost 4 bases and the J segment 7 bases; nucleotides outside the gene matches: 2. Germline loops: CDR1 SGHRS, CDR2 YFSETQ. CDR3 nucleotide sequence: TGCGCCAGCAGCCGGACAGGGGCTGAAAAACTGTTTTTT. Translation: CASSRTGAEKLFF.

The V gene is TRBV9, the J gene TRBJ1-3, with D hard to call. Germline V gene lookup returns CDR1 SGDLS and CDR2 YYNGEE. The CDR3 has 13 residues. Trimming removed 3 bases from V and 2 bases from J, with 6 bases in between. CDR3 coding DNA: TGTGCCAGCAGCGGTTCCGCTGGAAACACCATATATTTT. Its translation: CASSGSAGNTIYF.

The chain uses TRBV2 and TRBJ2-7; a possible D gene is TRBD2 (5 bases). The V gene's germline CDR1 is SNHLY and CDR2 FYNNEI. Trimming removed 6 bases from V and 2 bases from J, with 11 bases in between. The CDR3 covers 13 residues. This CDR3 reads CASSPDSAYEQYF. CDR3 nucleotides: TGTGCCAGCAGCCCGGACTCAGCCTACGAGCAGTACTTC.

This clone was seen a single time. V is TRBV2 and J is TRBJ2-2, with D possibly matching TRBD2 (5 bases). Germline V gene sequence: CDR1 SNHLY, CDR2 FYNNEI. Trimming shortened V by 4 bases and J by 1 base, and 7 bases separated the two germline ends. The CDR3 sequence is 14 residues long. This CDR3 reads CASSGGRNTGELFF. The DNA for the CDR3 is TGTGCCAGCAGTGGAGGGAGGAACACCGGGGAGCTGTTTTTT.

J is TRBJ1-2 and V is TRBV29-1; 7 bases map to TRBD1. J gave up 4 bases and V 0 bases, and 14 bases lay outside the gene matches. This CDR3 comprises 17 residues. From germline, CDR1 is SQVTM and CDR2 ANQGSEA. For the CDR3, the DNA is TGCAGCGTTGAAGACCAGGGACAGAGGCTCGGGGGCTATGGCTACACCTTC. Residues: CSVEDQGQRLGGYGYTF.

The chain links TRBV7-3 to TRBJ2-7, with TRBD2 identical over 8 bases. Looked up from germline, CDR1 is SGHTA and CDR2 is FQGTGA. The V segment lost 2 bases and the J segment 2 bases; nucleotides outside the gene matches: 2. CDR3 length: 14 residues. The DNA of the CDR3 is TGTGCCAGCAGCTTAGCGGGAGGTCCCTACGAGCAGTACTTC. Translated, it gives CASSLAGGPYEQYF.

The CDR3 DNA reads TGTGCCAGCAGCTTAACTCCGGGAGGGCCGGGTGAGCAGTACTTC. The encoded protein is CASSLTPGGPGEQYF. The rearrangement links TRBV7-3 to TRBJ2-7; TRBD2 matches 8 bases. V shed 0 bases and J 7 bases; nucleotides not matched to a gene: 8. Per germline, CDR1 SGHTA and CDR2 FQGTGA. The CDR3 extends over 15 amino acids.

J is TRBJ2-3 and V is TRBV9; TRBD2 aligns across 11 bases. The CDR3 spans 15 residues. With 6 bases clipped from V and 5 bases from J, the junction kept 8 bases outside the gene matches. Germline-derived CDR1 and CDR2 are SGDLS and YYNGEE. CDR3 loop: CASNRLAGRGDTQYF. In DNA form, the CDR3 reads TGTGCCAGCAACAGACTAGCGGGAAGAGGAGATACGCAGTATTTT.

The rearrangement links TRBV28 to TRBJ2-7, with D possibly matching TRBD2 (6 bases). Looked up from germline, CDR1 is MDHEN and CDR2 is SYDVKM. V lost 7 bases and J lost 0, with 10 bases in between. The CDR3 is 13 amino acids. CDR3 amino acids: CASTDYSSYEQYF. The CDR3 region has the DNA TGTGCCAGCACGGACTATAGCTCCTACGAGCAGTACTTC.

This clone was seen more than once but under ten times. The V gene is TRBV5-1, the J gene TRBJ2-1; D call uncertain. V was trimmed by 0 bases and J by 8 bases, leaving 12 bases between them. Looked up from germline, CDR1 is SGHRS and CDR2 is YFSETQ. This CDR3 comprises 14 residues. Written as DNA, the CDR3 is TGCGCCAGCAGCTTGGAAGGTTGGAGCTATGAGCAGTTCTTC. Translation: CASSLEGWSYEQFF.

The chain uses TRBV27 and TRBJ2-1; 8 bases align to TRBD2. With V trimmed by 3 bases and J by 5 bases, 9 bases remained unmatched. CDR3 length: 16 amino acids. CDR1 and CDR2 from the germline V gene are MNHEY and SMNVEV (reference sequence). The CDR3 sequence is CASSFRIAGNHNEQFF. CDR3 DNA sequence: TGTGCCAGCAGTTTTAGAATAGCGGGAAACCACAATGAGCAGTTCTTC.

This rearrangement joins TRBV9 to TRBJ2-3, with 9 nucleotides matching TRBD2. Germline CDR1 is SGDLS and CDR2 is YYNGEE. The ends lost 0 bases at V and 4 bases at J; junction bases unmatched: 3. CDR3 length: 15 residues. CDR3 in amino acids: CASSVDLAGPDTQYF. The CDR3 nucleotides are TGTGCCAGCAGCGTAGATCTAGCGGGACCAGATACGCAGTATTTT.

The rearrangement uses TRBV6-5 and TRBJ1-2, with 9 bases matching TRBD1. The ends lost 7 bases at V and 11 bases at J; junction bases unmatched: 11. The CDR3 sequence is 13 residues long. Germline V lookup: CDR1 MNHEY, CDR2 SVGAGI. The CDR3 here is CASTQGQGVRYTF. CDR3 in DNA: TGTGCCAGCACCCAGGGACAGGGTGTACGGTACACCTTC.

To note about this clone: In the same sample, other DNA sequences code for this CDR3. This rearrangement joins TRBV18 to TRBJ2-3; D unresolved. Per germline, CDR1 KGHSH and CDR2 LQKENI. The CDR3 loop spans 12 amino acids. Deletions cut 2 bases from V and 4 bases from J, with 4 bases between. The CDR3 spells CASSPGADTQYF. In nucleotides, the CDR3 is TGTGCCAGCTCACCAGGAGCAGATACGCAGTATTTT. Together with reference TRBV18 and TRBJ2-3, the CDR3 gives the full variable domain: NAGVMQNPRHLVRRRGQEARLRCSPMKGHSHVYWYRQLPEEGLKFMVYLQKENIIDESGMPKERFSAEFPKEGPSILRIQQVVRGDSAAYFCASSPGADTQYFGPGTRLTVL.

The chain couples TRBV28 to TRBJ2-1, with TRBD1 matching 12 bases. Germline V lookup: CDR1 MDHEN, CDR2 SYDVKM. Unmatched junction bases numbered 6, after V lost 7 bases and J lost 5 bases. The CDR3 runs to 15 residues. CDR3 residues: CASNEGQGANNEQFF. CDR3 in DNA: TGTGCCAGCAATGAGGGACAGGGGGCTAACAATGAGCAGTTCTTC.

The gene calls are TRBV27 and TRBJ2-7, with 8 bases identical to TRBD1. Germline V gene sequence: CDR1 MNHEY, CDR2 SMNVEV (reference sequence). J was trimmed by 3 bases and V by 0 bases; bases with no gene match: 7. This CDR3 spans 16 amino acids. The chain's CDR3 is CASSLSAGQGLYEQYF. In nucleotides, the CDR3 is TGTGCCAGCAGTTTATCGGCCGGACAGGGCCTCTACGAGCAGTACTTC.

The chain carries TRBV5-8 and TRBJ1-1; maybe TRBD1 (6 bases). This CDR3 is 14 amino acids long. From germline, CDR1 is SGHTS and CDR2 YDEGEE. Trimming took 0 bases from V and 0 from J, leaving 6 bases between them. CDR3 sequence reads: CASSLGQVNTEAFF. The CDR3 bases are TGTGCCAGCAGCTTGGGACAGGTGAACACTGAAGCTTTCTTT.